This entry lists 25 T cell receptor beta chains sequenced from one sample in a study of blood T cell repertoires in COVID-19. Clones were sequenced by immunoSEQ multiplex PCR, and TCRdb holds only the in-frame ones, with some missing. The sample shows under 250,000 clones, around 90% of them seen only once. Sequenced sample: peripheral blood. These receptors were taken from a man aged 25 to 40 with COVID-19, enrolled during active disease.

The rearrangement links TRBV27 to TRBJ2-7, with 10 bases that match TRBD1. Trimming at V came to 5 bases and at J to 6 bases, leaving 7 bases not matched to a gene. CDR1 and CDR2 from the germline V gene are MNHEY and SMNVEV (reference sequence). The CDR3 is 14 residues long. This chain's CDR3 is CASSPGDRGGEQYF. CDR3 coding DNA: TGTGCCAGCAGTCCCGGGGACAGGGGAGGCGAGCAGTACTTC.

The gene calls are TRBV11-2 and TRBJ1-1; D uncertain. This CDR3 is 13 amino acids long. The germline V gene encodes CDR1 SGHAT and CDR2 FQNNGV. Trimming shortened V by 1 base and J by 1 base, and 4 bases separated the two germline ends. CDR3: CASSLGQNTEAFF. DNA of the CDR3: TGTGCCAGCAGCTTAGGACAGAACACTGAAGCTTTCTTT.

The chain couples TRBV12-5 to TRBJ1-6; D unresolved. CDR1 LGHNT and CDR2 FRNRAP come from the germline V gene. This CDR3 is built from 13 residues. Trimming shortened V by 6 bases and J by 3 bases, and 6 bases separated the two germline ends. Here the CDR3 reads CASGPSYNSPLHF. CDR3 DNA sequence: TGTGCTAGTGGCCCCAGCTATAATTCACCCCTCCACTTT. Supplemented by reference TRBV12-5 and TRBJ1-6, the full variable domain reads DARVTQTPRHKVTEMGQEVTMRCQPILGHNTVFWYRQTMMQGLELLAYFRNRAPLDDSGMPKDRFSAEMPDATLATLKIQPSEPRDSAVYFCASGPSYNSPLHFGNGTRLTVT.

This clone appeared once. V usage is TRBV4-2 and J usage is TRBJ1-2; a possible D gene is TRBD1 (5 bases). CDR3 length equals 16 residues. The germline CDR1 and CDR2 sequences are LGHNA and YNFKEQ. V lost 0 bases, J lost 2 bases, and 13 bases lay in between. The CDR3 protein is CASSQDLQGPNYGYTF. The CDR3 coding sequence is TGTGCCAGCAGCCAAGATCTGCAGGGCCCCAACTATGGCTACACCTTC.

The rearrangement links TRBV15 to TRBJ2-4; maybe TRBD2 (5 bases). This CDR3 spans 17 amino acids. CDR1 and CDR2 from the germline V gene are LNHNV and YYDKDF (reference sequence). With 0 bases removed from V and 0 bases from J, the gap between germline ends came to 12 bases. The CDR3, as DNA: TGTGCCACCAGCAGAGACCCCGCCCGGGGAGCCAAAAACATTCAGTACTTC. Amino acid sequence: CATSRDPARGAKNIQYF.

The genes are TRBV7-6 and TRBJ2-7, with TRBD1 matching over 7 bases. CDR3 length: 15 residues. J lost 4 bases, V lost 3 bases, and 9 bases had no gene match. Per germline, CDR1 SGHVS and CDR2 FNYEAQ. The CDR3 DNA is TGTGCCAGCAGCTTCAGGGACAGCTATCCGTACGAGCAGTACTTC. Protein: CASSFRDSYPYEQYF.

This rearrangement joins TRBV3-1 (or the pseudogene TRBV3-2) to TRBJ1-1; 7 bases are a match to TRBD1. The CDR3 has 13 residues. The V segment lost 1 base and the J segment 5 bases; nucleotides outside the gene matches: 1. Germline loops: CDR1 LGHDT, CDR2 YNNKEL (reference sequence). The CDR3 protein is CASSQAGGTEAFF. Written as DNA, the CDR3 is TGTGCCAGCAGCCAAGCAGGGGGAACTGAAGCTTTCTTT.

This chain links TRBV21-1 with TRBJ1-4; TRBD1 is the table's D call, not checked against the DNA. TRBV21-1 is a pseudogene segment. There are 15 residues in the CDR3. The CDR3 here is CASSSPGQGNEKLFF. The CDR3 DNA is TGTGCCAGCAGCAGCCCGGGACAGGGAAATGAAAAACTGTTTTTT.

The V call is TRBV19, the J call TRBJ1-2, with 8 bases aligning to TRBD1. The CDR3 is 15 amino acids. Germline CDR1 is LNHDA and CDR2 is SQIVND (reference sequence). The V segment lost 3 bases and the J segment 3 bases; nucleotides outside the gene matches: 6. The CDR3 here is CASSIFQGADYGYTF. DNA of the CDR3: TGTGCCAGTAGTATCTTTCAGGGGGCCGACTATGGCTACACCTTC.

The J gene is TRBJ1-3, the V gene TRBV2, with 8 bases identical to TRBD1. V gave up 4 bases and J gave up 2 bases; unmatched junction bases: 7. Germline CDR1 reads SNHLY; CDR2 reads FYNNEI. The CDR3 is made up of 16 amino acids. The CDR3 reads CASSGPQQGAGNTIYF. The CDR3 region has the DNA TGTGCCAGCAGTGGTCCCCAACAGGGGGCTGGAAACACCATATATTTT.

The V call is TRBV5-1, the J call TRBJ2-3; 8 bases are shared with TRBD2. The CDR3 sequence is 16 residues long. Looked up from germline, CDR1 is SGHRS and CDR2 is YFSETQ. With 5 bases clipped from V and 0 bases from J, the junction kept 8 bases outside the gene matches. The chain's CDR3 is CASSGSGATSTDTQYF. CDR3 DNA: TGCGCCAGCAGTGGTAGCGGGGCTACTAGCACAGATACGCAGTATTTT.

In this sample, this clone turned up once. The genes are TRBV5-6 and TRBJ2-1, with unresolved D. CDR3 length: 14 amino acids. In germline, CDR1 is SGHDT, CDR2 YYEEEE. Trimming cost V 0 bases and J 4 bases, with 8 bases left between them. CDR3 DNA: TGTGCCAGCAGCTTGGTCGGGTCGTACAATGAGCAGTTCTTC. It yields the protein CASSLVGSYNEQFF. Looking up the rest from reference TRBV5-6 and TRBJ2-1 gives the full variable domain: DAGVTQSPTHLIKTRGQQVTLRCSPKSGHDTVSWYQQALGQGPQFIFQYYEEEERQRGNFPDRFSGHQFPNYSSELNVNALLLGDSALYLCASSLVGSYNEQFFGPGTRLTVL.

The chain uses TRBV18 and TRBJ2-1, with 10 bases matching TRBD1. There are 13 residues in the CDR3. V was pared by 5 bases and J by 13 bases, with 8 bases of the junction left unmatched. Per germline, CDR1 KGHSH and CDR2 LQKENI. In nucleotides, the CDR3 is TGTGCCAGCTCATCTGGCCGGGACAGGGGTCAGTTCTTC. Translation gives CASSSGRDRGQFF.

The chain is built from TRBV29-1 and TRBJ2-2; 12 positions match TRBD1. Germline V lookup: CDR1 SQVTM, CDR2 ANQGSEA. Unmatched junction bases numbered 11, after V lost 5 bases and J lost 4 bases. The CDR3 runs 17 residues. The CDR3 protein is CSVRYYTGQGATGELFF. The CDR3 DNA sequence: TGCAGCGTTCGATATTACACGGGACAGGGGGCCACCGGGGAGCTGTTTTTT.

The rearrangement links TRBV7-6 to TRBJ1-1; D is possibly TRBD1 (5 bases). Germline CDR1 and CDR2: SGHVS and FNYEAQ. The CDR3 spans 12 residues. With 4 bases removed from V and 4 bases from J, the gap between germline ends came to 7 bases. The chain's CDR3 is CASSSGGTEAFF. CDR3 bases: TGTGCCAGCAGCTCCGGGGGCACTGAAGCTTTCTTT.

The chain recombines TRBV27 with TRBJ2-7; 8 bases map to TRBD2. The germline gives CDR1 MNHEY, CDR2 SMNVEV (reference sequence). The junction had 7 bases not matched to a gene; V was cut back by 3 bases and J by 0 bases. The CDR3 sequence is 16 residues long. This chain's CDR3 is CASSFVAGGLSYEQYF. CDR3 DNA: TGTGCCAGCAGTTTTGTGGCGGGGGGCCTCTCCTACGAGCAGTACTTC.

The count of this clone is one. In DNA, the CDR3 is TGTGCCACCAGCGCCCCAGGGCTAGGGAACACTGAAGCTTTCTTT. It yields the protein CATSAPGLGNTEAFF. The V and J genes are TRBV15 and TRBJ1-1; possibly TRBD1 for D (5 bases). Trimming took 5 bases from V and 1 from J, leaving 14 bases between them. Germline V CDR1 and CDR2: LNHNV, YYDKDF (reference sequence). This CDR3 comprises 15 residues.

CDR3 sequence (DNA): TGTGCCAGCAGCCCGAGGCCGGAAGGGGGCTATGGCTACACCTTC. It codes for CASSPRPEGGYGYTF. J is TRBJ1-2 and V is TRBV5-5; the D gene is possibly TRBD1 (6 bases). Germline V gives CDR1 SGHKS, CDR2 YYEKEE (reference sequence). With 4 bases removed from V and 4 bases from J, the gap between germline ends came to 17 bases. This CDR3 has 15 amino acids.

This clone was detected only once. The genes are TRBV9 and TRBJ2-3; a weak D match, TRBD1 (6 bases). In germline, CDR1 is SGDLS, CDR2 YYNGEE. The ends were cut back, 2 bases at V and 0 bases at J, with 13 bases in the middle. There are 16 residues in the CDR3. CDR3 region: CASSVGRTASTDTQYF. CDR3 sequence (DNA): TGTGCCAGCAGCGTCGGTAGGACAGCTAGCACAGATACGCAGTATTTT. Full variable domain (outside the CDR3, taken from reference TRBV9 and TRBJ2-3): DSGVTQTPKHLITATGQRVTLRCSPRSGDLSVYWYQQSLDQGLQFLIQYYNGEERAKGNILERFSAQQFPDLHSELNLSSLELGDSALYFCASSVGRTASTDTQYFGPGTRLTVL.

V usage is TRBV9 and J usage is TRBJ2-1; 7 bases line up with TRBD2. The CDR3 runs 15 residues. V lost 4 bases to trimming and J lost 8 bases; unmatched junction nucleotides: 12. The V gene's germline CDR1 is SGDLS and CDR2 YYNGEE. DNA of the CDR3: TGTGCCAGCAGCTCCCAGCGGGATTACCGGGATGAGCAGTTCTTC. Translated: CASSSQRDYRDEQFF.

This chain links TRBV27 with TRBJ1-2; the D is unclear. CDR1 and CDR2 (germline): MNHEY, SMNVEV (reference sequence). CDR3 size: 11 residues. V lost 3 bases to trimming and J lost 8 bases, with 7 bases between them. CDR3 residues: CASSFVRGYTF. DNA for the CDR3: TGTGCCAGCAGTTTTGTGAGGGGCTACACCTTC.

A single count supports this clone. The chain has TRBV14 and TRBJ2-2; weak D call: TRBD2 (6 bases). Germline values: CDR1 SGHDN, CDR2 FVKESK. Trimming took off 4 bases at V and 6 bases at J, with 15 bases between the two ends. The CDR3 is 15 amino acids. The CDR3 is CASSPLGGQSGELFF. Here the CDR3 DNA reads TGTGCCAGCAGCCCCCTCGGGGGTCAGTCCGGGGAGCTGTTTTTT.

The genes are TRBV6-5 and TRBJ1-1; TRBD1 matches at 7 bases. In germline, CDR1 is MNHEY, CDR2 SVGAGI. The CDR3 loop spans 15 amino acids. J lost 6 bases, V lost 6 bases, and 13 bases had no gene match. The CDR3 coding sequence is TGTGCCAGCAGCCCCGGACAGGCACCCCCGGCTGAAGCTTTCTTT. Protein product: CASSPGQAPPAEAFF.

This rearrangement joins TRBV12-5 to TRBJ2-7, with TRBD1 as a possible D gene (5 bases). V was shortened by 0 bases and J by 3 bases, with 15 bases between the two germline ends. Germline values: CDR1 LGHNT, CDR2 FRNRAP. This CDR3 spans 16 amino acids. The CDR3 bases are TGTGCTAGTGGTTTGGTGCCCCAGGGCTTATTCTACGAGCAGTACTTC. Encoded protein: CASGLVPQGLFYEQYF.

The chain links TRBV6-6 to TRBJ1-5; the match to TRBD1 covers 8 bases. Germline V gene sequence: CDR1 MNHNY, CDR2 SVGAGI (reference sequence). With V trimmed by 6 bases and J by 5 bases, 3 bases remained unmatched. CDR3 length: 13 amino acids. The CDR3 nucleotides are TGTGCCAGCAGCTTACAGGGGGATCAGCCCCAGCATTTT. Residues: CASSLQGDQPQHF.